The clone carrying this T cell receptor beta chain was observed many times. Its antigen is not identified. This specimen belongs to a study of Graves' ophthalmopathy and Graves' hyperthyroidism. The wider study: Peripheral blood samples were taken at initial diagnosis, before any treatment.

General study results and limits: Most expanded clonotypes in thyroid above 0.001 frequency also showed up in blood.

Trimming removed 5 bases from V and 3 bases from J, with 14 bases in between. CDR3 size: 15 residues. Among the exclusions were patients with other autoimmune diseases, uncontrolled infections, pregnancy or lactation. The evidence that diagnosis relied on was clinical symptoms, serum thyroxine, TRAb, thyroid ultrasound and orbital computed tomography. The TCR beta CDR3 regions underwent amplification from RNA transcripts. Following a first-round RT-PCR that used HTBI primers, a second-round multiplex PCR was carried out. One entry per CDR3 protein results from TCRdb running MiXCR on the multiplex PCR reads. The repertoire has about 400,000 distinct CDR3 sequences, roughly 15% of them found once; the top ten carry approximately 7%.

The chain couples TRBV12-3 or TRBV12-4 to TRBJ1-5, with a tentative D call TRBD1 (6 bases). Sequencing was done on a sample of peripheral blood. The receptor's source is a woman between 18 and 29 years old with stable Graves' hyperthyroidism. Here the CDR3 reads CASSTYGGANQPQHF. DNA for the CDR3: TGTGCCAGCAGTACATACGGGGGCGCCAATCAGCCCCAGCATTTT.